These 20 T cell receptor beta chains share one sample of origin, sequenced in a study of blood T cell repertoires in COVID-19. The protocol was immunoSEQ multiplex PCR, while the TCRdb copy is restricted to in-frame clones and leaves out a portion. This table holds 300,000 to 400,000 clones, about 86% found once. Sequenced input: PBMCs or T cells enriched from blood (not recorded which). These receptors all stem from a woman in her thirties or forties with acute COVID-19.

The V call is TRBV5-1, the J call TRBJ2-7; 9 nucleotides agree with TRBD1. V was clipped by 2 bases and J by 1 base; unmatched bases: 1. The germline CDR1 and CDR2 sequences are SGHRS and YFSETQ. This CDR3 has 14 amino acids. CDR3 DNA: TGCGCCAGCAGCTTTGGACAGGGGTCCTACGAGCAGTACTTC. Protein: CASSFGQGSYEQYF.

The rearrangement uses TRBV7-6 and TRBJ2-7; 9 nucleotides line up with TRBD1. The germline V gene has CDR1 SGHVS and CDR2 FNYEAQ. The CDR3 sequence is 15 residues long. The junction had 10 bases not matched to a gene; V was cut back by 5 bases and J by 5 bases. The CDR3 coding sequence is TGTGCCAGCAGCCTAACAGGGGGCAACCATAACGAGCAGTACTTC. It codes for CASSLTGGNHNEQYF.

The chain employs TRBV6-5 and TRBJ1-5; D is perhaps TRBD1 (6 bases). The CDR3 has 15 amino acids. The V gene's germline CDR1 is MNHEY and CDR2 SVGAGI. Between the trimmed V and J ends, which lost 8 bases and 4 bases, there was a span of 18 bases. In DNA, the CDR3 is TGTGCCAGCCGCAACCCAGGGGCAGGGAATCAGCCCCAGCATTTT. It specifies CASRNPGAGNQPQHF.

This clone was recorded once. The sample has other DNA sequences that encode this CDR3 too. The CDR3 protein is CASSFRGSTDTQYF. The DNA of the CDR3 is TGTGCCAGCAGTTTTCGGGGATCCACAGATACGCAGTATTTT. The chain is built from TRBV27 and TRBJ2-3; TRBD2 is a possible D gene (5 bases). V lost 3 bases and J 2 bases, leaving 9 bases between the germline ends. This CDR3 spans 14 amino acids. Per the germline V gene, CDR1 is MNHEY and CDR2 is SMNVEV (reference sequence).

The chain uses TRBV5-1 and TRBJ2-3; 16 bases are shared with TRBD2. J gave up 4 bases and V 4 bases, and 3 bases lay outside the gene matches. CDR3 length equals 16 residues. Germline CDR1 SGHRS, CDR2 YFSETQ. The CDR3 DNA follows: TGCGCCAGCAGCCGGGGACTAGCGGGGGGGCCAGATACGCAGTATTTT. Residues: CASSRGLAGGPDTQYF.

The genes are TRBV4-2 and TRBJ1-4, with D hard to call. V lost 0 bases to trimming and J lost 7 bases, with 12 bases between them. There are 15 residues in the CDR3. CDR1 is LGHNA, CDR2 YNFKEQ, per germline. CDR3 in DNA: TGTGCCAGCAGCCAAGATCCCCAGGCTACTGAAAAACTGTTTTTT. Protein product: CASSQDPQATEKLFF.

The chain couples TRBV5-1 to TRBJ2-3; the D gene is possibly TRBD1 (6 bases). V was clipped by 0 bases and J by 7 bases, with 24 bases between them. Germline loops: CDR1 SGHRS, CDR2 YFSETQ. This CDR3 is 18 amino acids long. CDR3 sequence reads: CASSLARAGTRGYNTQYF. CDR3 in DNA: TGCGCCAGCAGCTTGGCCCGAGCCGGGACAAGGGGGTATAATACGCAGTATTTT.

This chain uses TRBV5-1 with TRBJ1-6; D is unclear. The CDR3 is 16 amino acids. V lost 0 bases and J 5 bases, leaving 12 bases between the germline ends. Germline loops: CDR1 SGHRS, CDR2 YFSETQ. DNA of the CDR3: TGCGCCAGCAGCTTGGAGACACACGTCCATAATTCACCCCTCCACTTT. Residues: CASSLETHVHNSPLHF.

V usage is TRBV4-2 and J usage is TRBJ2-3; D unclear. Germline CDR1 is LGHNA and CDR2 is YNFKEQ. This CDR3 has 15 amino acids. V was clipped by 1 base and J by 2 bases, with 10 bases between them. CDR3 nucleotides: TGTGCCAGCAGCCAAGGTGGCGGTTACACAGATACGCAGTATTTT. This codes for CASSQGGGYTDTQYF.

This sequence joins TRBV13 and TRBJ1-6; the D gene is possibly TRBD1 (6 bases). CDR3 length: 17 residues. Germline values: CDR1 PRHDT, CDR2 FYEKMQ (reference sequence). V lost 5 bases and J lost 0, with 14 bases in between. The CDR3 protein is CASSKGQKSSYNSPLHF. The CDR3 DNA reads TGTGCCAGCAGCAAAGGACAGAAGAGCTCCTATAATTCACCCCTCCACTTT. The full variable domain, in which reference TRBV13 and TRBJ1-6 provide the parts outside the CDR3, is AAGVIQSPRHLIKEKRETATLKCYPIPRHDTVYWYQQGPGQDPQFLISFYEKMQSDKGSIPDRFSAQQFSDYHSELNMSSLELGDSALYFCASSKGQKSSYNSPLHFGNGTRLTVT.

The V and J genes are TRBV19 and TRBJ2-2; tentatively, D is TRBD1 (6 bases). There are 15 residues in the CDR3. With 6 bases removed from V and 3 bases from J, the gap between germline ends came to 14 bases. Germline V CDR1 and CDR2: LNHDA, SQIVND (reference sequence). Here the CDR3 reads CASRGTKADTGELFF. For the CDR3, the DNA is TGTGCCAGTAGGGGGACAAAAGCGGACACCGGGGAGCTGTTTTTT.

The chain recombines TRBV18 with TRBJ2-7; weak D call: TRBD1 (5 bases). Trimming took off 2 bases at V and 2 bases at J, with 7 bases between the two ends. Per germline, CDR1 KGHSH and CDR2 LQKENI. There are 13 residues in the CDR3. CDR3 loop: CASSPTGPYEQYF. The CDR3 nucleotides read TGTGCCAGCTCACCAACAGGCCCCTACGAGCAGTACTTC.

The rearrangement joins TRBV10-3 to TRBJ1-2, with 8 positions matching TRBD1. Germline loops: CDR1 ENHRY, CDR2 SYGVKD. This CDR3 has 13 amino acids. V dropped 7 bases and J dropped 7; count of bases not matched to a gene: 8. Here the CDR3 DNA reads TGTGCCATCACTCCGGGACAGGAGGCTGGCTACACCTTC. Translation: CAITPGQEAGYTF.

The gene calls are TRBV28 and TRBJ1-1; 8 bases are a match to TRBD1. CDR1 and CDR2 (germline): MDHEN, SYDVKM. V shed 5 bases and J 0 bases; nucleotides not matched to a gene: 11. This CDR3 comprises 17 residues. CDR3 bases: TGTGCCAGCAGTATCCGGACAGGGTCAGGAATGAACACTGAAGCTTTCTTT. Encoded protein: CASSIRTGSGMNTEAFF.

The chain couples TRBV6-5 to TRBJ2-2, with unresolved D. Germline values: CDR1 MNHEY, CDR2 SVGAGI. CDR3 length: 13 amino acids. V was pared by 10 bases and J by 6 bases, with 15 bases between. This chain's CDR3 is CAIRSSVSGELFF. The CDR3 region has the DNA TGTGCCATACGCTCGAGTGTGTCCGGGGAGCTGTTTTTT.

The gene calls are TRBV13 and TRBJ2-7; 7 bases agree with TRBD2. After removal of 1 base from V and 6 bases from J, the junction contained 12 bases not matched to a gene. This CDR3 comprises 16 residues. Germline CDR1 reads PRHDT; CDR2 reads FYEKMQ (reference sequence). In DNA, the CDR3 is TGTGCCAGCAGCTTAGAAGCGGGGCCCCTGGTTCGCGAGCAGTACTTC. The encoded protein is CASSLEAGPLVREQYF.

This clone came up a few times. The rearrangement joins TRBV4-3 to TRBJ1-6; D is perhaps TRBD1 (5 bases). This CDR3 spans 17 amino acids. The V gene lost 0 bases and the J gene lost 0 bases, with 9 bases spanning the gap. Germline CDR1 and CDR2: LGHNA and YSLEER. CDR3 coding DNA: TGCGCCAGCAGCCAAGATGGGGGGAGCTCCTATAATTCACCCCTCCACTTT. It is translated as CASSQDGGSSYNSPLHF.

The chain couples TRBV7-8 to TRBJ1-5, with D possibly TRBD1 on 5 matching bases. Germline CDR1 and CDR2: SGHVS and FQNEAQ. V was shortened by 7 bases and J by 2 bases, with 9 bases between the two germline ends. This CDR3 comprises 13 residues. CDR3 region: CASTGDRNQPQHF. The CDR3 bases are TGTGCCAGCACGGGGGACCGCAATCAGCCCCAGCATTTT.

Only a few counts were recorded for this clone. The chain links TRBV5-1 to TRBJ2-5; 14 nucleotides match TRBD2. This CDR3 comprises 16 residues. J lost 1 base, V lost 6 bases, and 5 bases had no gene match. The germline V gene has CDR1 SGHRS and CDR2 YFSETQ. In DNA, the CDR3 is TGCGCCAGCAAGATTGGGACTAGCGGGGGCCAAGAGACCCAGTACTTC. As protein: CASKIGTSGGQETQYF.

This clone occurred a few times. This rearrangement joins TRBV29-1 to TRBJ2-2; D may be TRBD1 (5 bases). Deletions cut 4 bases from V and 6 bases from J, with 15 bases between. Germline lookup yields CDR1 SQVTM and CDR2 ANQGSEA. This CDR3 is built from 14 residues. CDR3 in amino acids: CSVGQGMGSGELFF. The CDR3 nucleotides are TGCAGCGTTGGGCAGGGAATGGGTTCCGGGGAGCTGTTTTTT.